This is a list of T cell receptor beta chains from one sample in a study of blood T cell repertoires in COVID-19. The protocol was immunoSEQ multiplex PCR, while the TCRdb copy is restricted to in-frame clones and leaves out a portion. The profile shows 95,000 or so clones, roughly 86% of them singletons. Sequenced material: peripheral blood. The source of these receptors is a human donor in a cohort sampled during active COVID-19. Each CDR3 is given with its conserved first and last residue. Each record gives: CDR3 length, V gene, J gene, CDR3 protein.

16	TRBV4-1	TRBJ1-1	CASSQDFGQGAWEAFF
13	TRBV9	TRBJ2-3	CASSEGVRDTQYF
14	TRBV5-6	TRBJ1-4	CASSLTGNNEKLFF
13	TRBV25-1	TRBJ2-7	CASRGQGRWEQYF
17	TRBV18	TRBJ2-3	CASSPLRGGYDTDTQYF
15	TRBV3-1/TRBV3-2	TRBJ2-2	CASTPSQGGAGELFF
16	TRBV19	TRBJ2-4	CASSPTTSGGKGIQYF
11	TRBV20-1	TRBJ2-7	CSASSGNEQYF
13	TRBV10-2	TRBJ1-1	CASSLTGNTEAFF
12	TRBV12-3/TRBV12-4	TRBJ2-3	CASKTNTDTQYF
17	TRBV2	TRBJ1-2	CASSVMRGQRNNYGYTF
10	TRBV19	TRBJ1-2	CATRGNGYTF
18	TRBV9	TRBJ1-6	CASSVIYQVFSYNSPLHF
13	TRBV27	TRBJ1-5	CASSDRENQPQHF
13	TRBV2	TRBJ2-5	CASETREEETQYF
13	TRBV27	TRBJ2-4	CASSPHSVDIQYF
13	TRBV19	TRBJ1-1	CASTLTGGRRTFF
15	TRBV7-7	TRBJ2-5	CASSLATGGLKTQYF
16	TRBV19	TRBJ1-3	CASSINQGRRGNTIYF
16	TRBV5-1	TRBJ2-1	CASSLGQGMENNEQFF
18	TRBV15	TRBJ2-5	CATSRDRVVGGAQETQYF
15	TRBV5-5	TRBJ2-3	CASSPSGGSADTQYF
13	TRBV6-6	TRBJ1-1	CASSKQGSSEAFF
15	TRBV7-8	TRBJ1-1	CASSLQTGLYTEAFF
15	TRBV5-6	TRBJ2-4	CASSWTSGEQNIQYF
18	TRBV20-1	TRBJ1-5	CSASPTDREKESNQPQHF
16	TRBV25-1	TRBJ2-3	CASSASSGGYADTQYF
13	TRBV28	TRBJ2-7	CASSLGQGYEQYF
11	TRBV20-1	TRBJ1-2	CSATGSGGYTF
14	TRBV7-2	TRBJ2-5	CASSLDRFQETQYF
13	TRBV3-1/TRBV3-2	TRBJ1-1	CASRGPSGNEAFF
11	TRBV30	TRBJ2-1	CAWDSGNEQFF
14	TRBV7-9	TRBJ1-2	CASSLVSRPYGYTF
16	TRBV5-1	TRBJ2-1	CASGGTVAHSYNEQFF
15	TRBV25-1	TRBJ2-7	CASSDKGAGAYEQYF
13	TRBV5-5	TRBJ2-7	CASTMLGLLEQYF
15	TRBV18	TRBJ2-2	CASSPRAGNTGELFF
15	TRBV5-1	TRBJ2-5	CASSTHGQVQETQYF
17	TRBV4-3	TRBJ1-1	CASSQEVRGRRNTEAFF
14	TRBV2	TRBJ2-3	CASSEGTITDTQYF
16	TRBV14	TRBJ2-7	CASSQDWTGGIYEQYF
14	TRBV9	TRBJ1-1	CASSVLQGATEAFF
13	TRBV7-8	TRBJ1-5	CASSFTGVKPQHF
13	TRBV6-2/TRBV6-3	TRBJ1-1	CASSWGGYTEAFF
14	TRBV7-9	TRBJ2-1	CASSLGTGVHEQFF
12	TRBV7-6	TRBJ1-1	CASRTGNTEAFF
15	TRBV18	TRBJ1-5	CASSPGQLGNQPQHF
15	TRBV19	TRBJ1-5	CASSIGGGSNQPQHF
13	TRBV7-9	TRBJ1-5	CASSLAGEQPQHF
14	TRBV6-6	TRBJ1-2	CASNDWDRPYGYTF
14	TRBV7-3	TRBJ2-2	CASKGGESTGELFF
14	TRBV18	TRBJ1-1	CASSPPTGSPEAFF
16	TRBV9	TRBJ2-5	CASSVATGGYQETQYF
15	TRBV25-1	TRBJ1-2	CASSEMGRGSHGYTF